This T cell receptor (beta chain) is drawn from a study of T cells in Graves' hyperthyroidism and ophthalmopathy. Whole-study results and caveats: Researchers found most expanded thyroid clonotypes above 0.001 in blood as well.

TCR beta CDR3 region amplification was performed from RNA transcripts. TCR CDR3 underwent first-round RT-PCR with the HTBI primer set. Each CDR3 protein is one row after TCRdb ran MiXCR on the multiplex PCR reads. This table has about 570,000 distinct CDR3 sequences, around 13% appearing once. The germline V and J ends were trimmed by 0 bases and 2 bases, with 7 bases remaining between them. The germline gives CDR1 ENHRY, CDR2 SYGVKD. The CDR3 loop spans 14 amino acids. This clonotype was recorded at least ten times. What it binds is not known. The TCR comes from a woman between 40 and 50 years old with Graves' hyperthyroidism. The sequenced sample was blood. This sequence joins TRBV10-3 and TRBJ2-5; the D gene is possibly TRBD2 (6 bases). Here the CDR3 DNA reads TGTGCCATCAGTGAGTCCGGGACTCAAGAGACCCAGTACTTC. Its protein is CAISESGTQETQYF.